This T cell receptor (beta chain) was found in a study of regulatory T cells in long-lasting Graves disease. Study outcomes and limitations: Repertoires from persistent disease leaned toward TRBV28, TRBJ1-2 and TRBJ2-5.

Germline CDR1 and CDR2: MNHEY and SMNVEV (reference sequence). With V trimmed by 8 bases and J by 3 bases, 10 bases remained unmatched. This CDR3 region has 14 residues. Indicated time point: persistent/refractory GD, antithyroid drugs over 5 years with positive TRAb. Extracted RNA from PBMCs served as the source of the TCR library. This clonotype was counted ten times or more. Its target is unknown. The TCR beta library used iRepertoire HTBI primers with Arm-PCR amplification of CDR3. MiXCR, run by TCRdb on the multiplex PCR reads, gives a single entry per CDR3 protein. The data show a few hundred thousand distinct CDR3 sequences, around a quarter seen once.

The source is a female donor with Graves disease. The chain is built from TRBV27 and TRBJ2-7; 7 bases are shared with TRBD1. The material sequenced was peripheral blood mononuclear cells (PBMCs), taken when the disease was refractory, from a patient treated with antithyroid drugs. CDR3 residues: CASRPADRVYEQYF. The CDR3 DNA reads TGTGCCAGCCGACCTGCCGACAGGGTCTACGAGCAGTACTTC.